Listed here is a single T cell receptor (beta chain). The data were obtained in a study of blood T cell repertoires in COVID-19. The CDR3 extends over 15 amino acids. V lost 3 bases and J lost 7; bases outside the gene matches: 7. The germline V gene encodes CDR1 SNHLY and CDR2 FYNNEI. The assay was immunoSEQ multiplex PCR, and TCRdb's table has in-frame clones only and misses some. The sample holds 81,000 or so clones, 85% to 95% seen once. V and J are TRBV2 and TRBJ2-7, with 12 bases that match TRBD1. The sequenced material came from peripheral blood. This sequence was found in a woman between 55 and 75 years old with active COVID-19. Here the CDR3 reads CASSDPGQGAEEQYF. The CDR3 DNA reads as TGTGCCAGCAGTGATCCGGGACAGGGGGCAGAAGAGCAGTACTTC.